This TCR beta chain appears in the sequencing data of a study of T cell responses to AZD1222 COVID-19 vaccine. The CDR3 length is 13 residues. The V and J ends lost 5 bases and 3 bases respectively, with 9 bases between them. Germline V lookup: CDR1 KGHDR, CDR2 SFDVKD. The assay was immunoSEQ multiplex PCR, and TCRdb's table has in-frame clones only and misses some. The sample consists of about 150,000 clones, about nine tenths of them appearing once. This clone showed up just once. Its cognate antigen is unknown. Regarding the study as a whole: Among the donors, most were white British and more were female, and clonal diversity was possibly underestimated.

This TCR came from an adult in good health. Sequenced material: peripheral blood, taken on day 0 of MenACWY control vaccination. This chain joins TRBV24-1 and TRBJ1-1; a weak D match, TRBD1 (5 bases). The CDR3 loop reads CATSADRYTEAFF. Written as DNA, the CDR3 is TGTGCCACCAGTGCCGACAGATACACTGAAGCTTTCTTT.